This T cell receptor (beta chain) comes out of a study of cytomegalovirus exposure and HLA in healthy donors. Study context: One earlier analysis, a look at around 180 million T cells, found some 110 million unique TCR beta sequences.

About this clone: The antigen is not known.

PCR involved 60 Vbeta and 13 Jbeta primers. The table came from immunoSEQ multiplex PCR; TCRdb's copy has only in-frame clones and leaves some out. The specimen's table records 85,000 to 110,000 clones. The CDR3 consists of 16 residues. V dropped 2 bases and J dropped 4; count of bases not matched to a gene: 3. CDR1 is LGHNA, CDR2 YNFKEQ, per germline. Points from the study as a whole: Within an earlier analysis, most TCR beta V segments proved productive either about 87% or about 30% of the time.

What was sequenced was PBMCs. The V call is TRBV4-2, the J call TRBJ2-7; 15 bases are a match to TRBD2. The TCR comes from a man aged 40-49 years in good health and CMV-seronegative. CDR3: CASSQIGLAGGYEQYF. CDR3 DNA: TGTGCCAGCAGCCAAATCGGACTAGCGGGAGGGTACGAGCAGTACTTC.